Presented here are 8 T cell receptor beta chains from one specimen sequenced in a study of tumor-infiltrating lymphocytes in primary liver carcinoma. Starting material of about 450 ng total RNA yielded TCR beta cDNA via a constant-region primer. The TCR beta library was amplified through three nested multiplex PCR rounds in a modified ARM-PCR procedure. With TRBV1-TRBV30 forward primers and a C-beta reverse primer, the first two PCR rounds were run for 10 cycles each. TCRdb re-analysed the multiplex PCR reads in MiXCR, keeping a single row per CDR3 protein. The sample has about 99,000 distinct CDR3 sequences, 55% to 70% seen once. RNA and DNA were co-extracted from around 20-30 mg of unsorted bulk tissue. The sequenced sample was liver tumor tissue from sampling region 5. Subset meaning: tumor region T5, tumor centre. The source is a woman aged 55 to 70 with primary liver carcinoma and hepatitis B virus infection.

The J gene is TRBJ1-2, the V gene TRBV12-3 or TRBV12-4; D gene uncertain. This CDR3 region has 12 residues. V was trimmed by 6 bases and J by 8 bases, leaving 13 bases between them. In DNA form, the CDR3 reads TGTGCCAGCAGCCCATGGACCGGAGGCTACACCTTC. Protein: CASSPWTGGYTF.

Concerning this clonotype: One end of the junction does not line up with germline, which may come from a read error. The CDR3 loop is CDSSDGRITNTGELFF. For the CDR3, the DNA is TGTGACAGCAGCGACGGACGCATCACGAACACCGGGGAGTTGTTTTTT. V and J are TRBV11-2 and TRBJ2-2; weak D call: TRBD2 (5 bases). In germline, CDR1 is SGHAT, CDR2 FQNNGV. CDR3 length equals 16 residues.

As regards this clonotype: One end of the junction fails to match germline, which may point to a read error. The rearrangement joins TRBV11-2 to TRBJ2-3; TRBD2 aligns across 11 bases. This CDR3 is 15 amino acids long. The V gene's germline CDR1 is SGHAT and CDR2 FQNNGV. The CDR3 reads CASSSRLAGSDTQYF. The DNA for the CDR3 is TGTGCAAGCAGCTCGAGACTAGCGGGATCAGATACGCAGTATTTT.

In the case of this clonotype: A much bigger clone sits one base away, suggesting this may be a read error. DNA for the CDR3: TGTGCCGGCAGCCGCGTTGGTGCGGGGGCCATGGACACTGAAGCTTTCTTT. Translation: CAGSRVGAGAMDTEAFF. The V call is TRBV7-9, the J call TRBJ1-1; possible D gene TRBD1, 6 bases. The length of the CDR3 is 17 residues. Germline V gene lookup returns CDR1 SEHNR and CDR2 FQNEAQ (reference sequence).

Regarding this clonotype: The CDR3 does not close with the conserved phenylalanine or tryptophan, likely indicating a read error. The chain employs TRBV30 and TRBJ2-1, with 13 bases fitting TRBD2. Per germline, CDR1 GTSNPN and CDR2 SVGIG (reference sequence). Trimming cost V 3 bases and J 8 bases; bases outside gene matches: 7. The CDR3 spans 15 residues. CDR3 coding DNA: TGTGCCTGGAGGCGACTAGCGGGAGGTCGGCATGAGCAGTTCTTG. It yields the protein CAWRRLAGGRHEQFL.

The gene calls are TRBV5-1 and TRBJ1-1, with D uncertain. Germline lookup yields CDR1 SGHRS and CDR2 YFSETQ. The CDR3 spans 13 residues. The V end was cut by 4 bases, the J end by 8 bases, with 15 bases between. CDR3 in amino acids: CASSARRPAEAFF. The CDR3 DNA is TGCGCCAGCAGCGCGAGACGGCCAGCCGAAGCTTTCTTT.

In the case of this clonotype: The junction shows a germline mismatch at one end, possibly a read error. The J gene is TRBJ2-1, the V gene TRBV6-2 or TRBV6-3, with a possible D match to TRBD2 (6 bases). CDR1 and CDR2 from the germline V gene are MNHEY and SVGEGT. The CDR3 consists of 16 residues. CDR3 sequence reads: CASSYPIRTTYNEQFF. CDR3 nucleotides: TGTGCCAGCAGTTACCCGATCAGGACTACATACAATGAGCAGTTTTTC.

This clonotype was counted between two and nine times. One end of the junction varies from germline; a read error may be responsible. The J gene is TRBJ1-4, the V gene TRBV6-5; TRBD1 aligns across 7 bases. The CDR3 is 14 residues long. In germline, CDR1 is MNHEY, CDR2 SVGAGI. CDR3 DNA: TGTACCAGCAGTTACAGGGGCGGGCGTGAAAAATTGTTTTTT. This gives the protein CTSSYRGGREKLFF.